Following are 15 T cell receptor beta chains from one sample sequenced in a study of vaccination effects on CD4 cells after COVID-19. In the ViraFEST assay, antigen-specific CD4+ clonotypes were identified by expansion after peptide-pool stimulation. Culture lasted over 9 days before CD4+ T cell isolation. The individual was infected with SARS-CoV-2 between March and December 2020, as confirmed by PCR. The protocol was immunoSEQ multiplex PCR, while the TCRdb copy is restricted to in-frame clones and leaves out a portion. Of roughly 25,000 clones listed, more than 75% are singletons. Their antigens remain unidentified. Specimen: CD4+ T cells from PBMCs cultured with HCoV-NL63 spike peptides, collected before COVID-19 vaccination. The receptors derive from a human donor who had a prior SARS-CoV-2 infection.

The genes are TRBV4-2 and TRBJ2-7; D ambiguous. The germline CDR1 and CDR2 sequences are LGHNA and YNFKEQ. The V and J ends lost 0 bases and 5 bases respectively, with 11 bases between them. The CDR3 is 14 amino acids. CDR3 region: CASSQDQRNDEQYF. The DNA of the CDR3 is TGTGCCAGCAGCCAAGATCAAAGGAACGACGAGCAGTACTTC.

The rearrangement uses TRBV6-5 and TRBJ1-1, with D tentatively TRBD1 (5 bases). V gave up 6 bases and J gave up 12 bases, with 23 bases separating them. The CDR3 covers 14 residues. Germline CDR1 reads MNHEY; CDR2 reads SVGAGI. The CDR3 sequence: CASSSPGALKPTFF. The DNA of the CDR3 is TGTGCCAGCAGCTCTCCCGGGGCCCTGAAGCCTACTTTCTTT.

The rearrangement uses TRBV7-9 and TRBJ2-2; maybe TRBD1 (5 bases). The CDR3 consists of 16 residues. CDR1 is SEHNR, CDR2 FQNEAQ, per germline (reference sequence). Trimming pared 0 bases from V and 4 bases from J, leaving 12 bases between. CDR3 sequence: CASSLAWGLLTGELFF. The CDR3 bases are TGTGCCAGCAGCTTAGCGTGGGGCTTACTCACCGGGGAGCTGTTTTTT.

The rearrangement uses TRBV6-5 and TRBJ2-7; D is unresolved. Germline V gene lookup returns CDR1 MNHEY and CDR2 SVGAGI. CDR3 size: 15 residues. The V end was cut by 5 bases, the J end by 3 bases, with 17 bases between. CDR3 region: CASSPTPSKYYEQYF. The DNA for the CDR3 is TGTGCCAGCAGTCCGACACCCAGCAAATACTACGAGCAGTACTTC.

This clone was detected only a few times. The genes are TRBV6-5 and TRBJ1-6; 11 positions agree with TRBD1. The CDR3 is 14 amino acids. With V trimmed by 6 bases and J by 10 bases, 5 bases remained unmatched. Germline CDR1 reads MNHEY; CDR2 reads SVGAGI. The CDR3 loop is CASSRGQGESPLHF. The CDR3 DNA reads TGTGCCAGCAGCAGGGGACAGGGGGAGTCACCCCTCCACTTT.

This clone was detected once. This chain links TRBV7-2 with TRBJ2-7; 9 nucleotides agree with TRBD1. The germline V gene has CDR1 SGHTA and CDR2 FQGNSA. The CDR3 contains 15 residues. Unmatched junction bases numbered 8, after V lost 6 bases and J lost 2 bases. CDR3 amino acids: CASRLTGTGTYEQYF. The CDR3, as DNA: TGTGCCAGCAGACTGACCGGGACAGGGACCTACGAGCAGTACTTC.

CDR3 amino acids: CASSLDVAGGPFNEQFF. The CDR3 DNA is TGTGCCAGCAGCTTAGATGTGGCGGGGGGGCCGTTCAATGAGCAGTTCTTC. The rearrangement links TRBV11-2 to TRBJ2-1; TRBD2 agrees at 9 bases. V lost 0 bases and J lost 6; bases outside the gene matches: 9. Germline assignment: CDR1 SGHAT and CDR2 FQNNGV. The CDR3 has 17 amino acids.

This clone was seen a handful of times. DNA for the CDR3: TGTGCCAGCAGCCAAGAAGTGGGGACTAGCAGATTAGAGCAGTACTTC. Encoded protein: CASSQEVGTSRLEQYF. The chain has TRBV14 and TRBJ2-7, with TRBD2 matching 9 bases. With V trimmed by 0 bases and J by 7 bases, 10 bases remained unmatched. From germline, CDR1 is SGHDN and CDR2 FVKESK. The CDR3 covers 16 residues.

CDR3 sequence reads: CATSRGAQGTNEKLFF. The CDR3 region has the DNA TGTGCCACCAGCAGAGGGGCGCAGGGAACTAATGAAAAACTGTTTTTT. The chain is built from TRBV15 and TRBJ1-4, with a weak D call TRBD1 (5 bases). The CDR3 length is 16 residues. CDR1 is LNHNV and CDR2 is YYDKDF in the germline V gene (reference sequence). V lost 1 base, J lost 1 base, and 10 bases lay in between.

This clone is a singleton in its sample. V usage is TRBV6-5 and J usage is TRBJ1-2, with a tentative D call TRBD1 (6 bases). Germline loops: CDR1 MNHEY, CDR2 SVGAGI. The CDR3 consists of 13 residues. Trimming removed 5 bases at V and 9 bases at J, with 16 bases between. The CDR3 DNA is TGTGCCAGCAGTCGGACAGAGAGCGCTAGCTACACCTTC. It is translated as CASSRTESASYTF.

This chain connects TRBV18 to TRBJ1-2; TRBD1 matches 8 bases. The CDR3 runs 14 residues. Unmatched junction bases numbered 5, after V lost 3 bases and J lost 5 bases. The germline V gene has CDR1 KGHSH and CDR2 LQKENI. The CDR3 here is CASSPVDREYGYTF. In DNA form, the CDR3 reads TGTGCCAGCTCACCCGTGGACAGGGAGTATGGCTACACCTTC.

This clone has just one count. The CDR3 DNA reads TGTGCCATCAGTGAGTACGCACGAAACTACGAGCAGTACTTC. It translates to CAISEYARNYEQYF. The V call is TRBV10-3, the J call TRBJ2-7; D gene unclear. There are 14 residues in the CDR3. V was shortened by 1 base and J by 3 bases, with 10 bases between the two germline ends. The V gene's germline CDR1 is ENHRY and CDR2 SYGVKD.

This clone was seen more than once but under ten times. One end of the junction fails to match germline, which may point to a read error. The V and J genes are TRBV2 and TRBJ2-7; no clear D. This CDR3 has 11 residues. Germline CDR1 is SNHLY and CDR2 is FYNNEI. The CDR3 protein is CASSETSERRF. CDR3 DNA sequence: TGTGCCAGCAGTGAGACGAGTGAACGTCGCTTC.

This chain links TRBV2 with TRBJ2-5, with no clear D. V was shortened by 3 bases and J by 3 bases, with 5 bases between the two germline ends. Germline assignment: CDR1 SNHLY and CDR2 FYNNEI. The CDR3 consists of 12 residues. CDR3 DNA sequence: TGTGCCAGCAGTGATTGGGAAGAGACCCAGTACTTC. Translating gives CASSDWEETQYF.

This clone was counted only a few times. The chain has TRBV5-1 and TRBJ2-1; D is possibly TRBD1 (6 bases). Germline V CDR1 and CDR2: SGHRS, YFSETQ. Between the trimmed V and J ends, which lost 3 bases and 3 bases, there was a span of 22 bases. The CDR3 sequence is 18 residues long. CDR3 in amino acids: CASSSRGGPALNYNEQFF. The CDR3 DNA reads TGCGCCAGCAGCTCCCGAGGGGGACCCGCATTAAACTACAATGAGCAGTTCTTC. Combining the CDR3 with reference TRBV5-1 and TRBJ2-1 gives the whole variable domain KAGVTQTPRYLIKTRGQQVTLSCSPISGHRSVSWYQQTPGQGLQFLFEYFSETQRNKGNFPGRFSGRQFSNSRSEMNVSTLELGDSALYLCASSSRGGPALNYNEQFFGPGTRLTVL.